The 23 T cell receptor beta chains below all came from one sample that was sequenced in a study of blood T cells in healthy people across ages. The second PCR ran about 6 to 11 cycles with a sample-barcoded 5' primer and J-beta primers. TCRdb ran MiXCR on the 5' RACE reads and lists one entry per CDR3 protein. The repertoire holds fewer than 750,000 distinct CDR3 sequences, with more than 45% as singletons. The specimen sequenced was blood. These receptors were obtained from a man older than 75 in good health.

For the CDR3, the DNA is TGTGCCAGCAGCTTAGCGGGTTCCGATGAGCAGTTCTTC. Translating gives CASSLAGSDEQFF. The rearrangement links TRBV11-2 to TRBJ2-1; no definite D call. Germline V gene lookup returns CDR1 SGHAT and CDR2 FQNNGV. The CDR3 totals 13 residues. Trimming removed 1 base at V and 8 bases at J, with 9 bases between.

The chain is built from TRBV5-1 and TRBJ2-3; D assignment may be TRBD1 or TRBD2 (6 bases each). Germline V gene lookup returns CDR1 SGHRS and CDR2 YFSETQ. V was clipped by 3 bases and J by 2 bases, with 10 bases between them. CDR3 length: 14 amino acids. Here the CDR3 reads CASSWGANTDTQYF. In DNA, the CDR3 is TGCGCCAGCAGCTGGGGGGCTAACACAGATACGCAGTATTTT.

This clonotype was observed at least ten times. The rearrangement links TRBV6-6 to TRBJ2-4, with 13 bases identical to TRBD2. V was pared by 4 bases and J by 3 bases, with 3 bases of the junction left unmatched. The CDR3 is made up of 16 amino acids. Germline V gene data show CDR1 as MNHNY and CDR2 as SVGAGI (reference sequence). CDR3 in DNA: TGTGCCAGCAGTTTCGGGACTAGCGGGGACAAAAACATTCAGTACTTC. It specifies CASSFGTSGDKNIQYF.

The gene calls are TRBV12-3 or TRBV12-4 and TRBJ1-1, with 7 bases lining up with TRBD1. V trimming: 2 bases; J trimming: 7 bases; junction bases outside the gene matches: 4. The CDR3 extends over 13 amino acids. CDR3 protein: CASSLNRGGEAFF. The CDR3 DNA is TGTGCCAGCAGTTTAAACAGGGGCGGTGAAGCTTTCTTT.

The chain combines TRBV6-6 with TRBJ2-1; D is unclear. The DNA end is more similar to TRBJ2-7, so the J call may be wrong. Germline CDR1 and CDR2: MNHNY and SVGAGI (reference sequence). The CDR3 is 15 amino acids. CDR3 in amino acids: CASSYSRLSYNEQYF. CDR3 sequence (DNA): TGTGCCAGCAGTTACTCGCGCCTTTCCTACAATGAGCAGTACTTC.

The table lists this clonotype with many counts. The chain is built from TRBV7-2 and TRBJ2-3; possible D gene TRBD2, 5 bases. This CDR3 has 15 residues. V was cut by 3 bases and J by 0 bases, with 10 bases left in between. Germline V gene lookup returns CDR1 SGHTA and CDR2 FQGNSA. The CDR3 spells CASSLARTSTDTQYF. The CDR3 coding sequence is TGTGCCAGCAGCTTGGCCCGGACTAGCACAGATACGCAGTATTTT.

The chain joins TRBV5-6 to TRBJ2-3; 9 bases fit TRBD2. With V trimmed by 0 bases and J by 5 bases, 7 bases remained unmatched. The CDR3 consists of 16 residues. Germline V CDR1 and CDR2: SGHDT, YYEEEE. The CDR3 coding sequence is TGTGCCAGCAGCTTGGAGGGTAGCGGGAGAGGAGATACGCAGTATTTT. It translates to CASSLEGSGRGDTQYF.

The rearrangement uses TRBV9 and TRBJ2-1; D perhaps matches TRBD2 (5 bases). Trimming left V 1 base short and J 7 bases short, with 21 bases between. Germline V gene lookup returns CDR1 SGDLS and CDR2 YYNGEE. This CDR3 has 17 residues. In DNA form, the CDR3 reads TGTGCCAGCAGCGTAAGTCCCCCCGAGGAGGAGGTGAATGAGCAGTTCTTC. It is translated as CASSVSPPEEEVNEQFF.

Only a few counts were recorded for this clonotype. V is TRBV4-1 and J is TRBJ1-1; D ambiguous. V lost 2 bases and J 7 bases, leaving 11 bases between the germline ends. The CDR3 extends over 13 amino acids. Germline V gene sequence: CDR1 MGHRA, CDR2 YSYEKL. The CDR3 loop reads CASSQPGRYEAFF. The CDR3 nucleotides read TGCGCCAGCAGCCAACCTGGGAGGTATGAAGCTTTCTTT.

V is TRBV7-9 and J is TRBJ2-7, with D unclear. Germline V gene sequence: CDR1 SEHNR, CDR2 FQNEAQ (reference sequence). The CDR3 totals 15 residues. Trimming took 1 base from V and 4 from J, leaving 14 bases between them. The CDR3 region is CASSLGVGPLYEQYF. The CDR3 DNA reads TGTGCCAGCAGCTTAGGGGTGGGTCCCTTATACGAGCAGTACTTC. Together with reference TRBV7-9 and TRBJ2-7, the CDR3 gives the full variable domain: DTGVSQNPRHKITKRGQNVTFRCDPISEHNRLYWYRQTLGQGPEFLTYFQNEAQLEKSRLLSDRFSAERPKGSFSTLEIQRTEQGDSAMYLCASSLGVGPLYEQYFGPGTRLTVT.

This chain uses TRBV20-1 with TRBJ2-5; 12 bases match TRBD1. Germline CDR1 DFQATT, CDR2 SNEGSKA (reference sequence). J gave up 2 bases and V 5 bases, and 9 bases lay outside the gene matches. This CDR3 spans 16 amino acids. CDR3 protein: CSAGTGGAGWQETQYF. DNA for the CDR3: TGCAGTGCTGGGACAGGGGGCGCGGGGTGGCAAGAGACCCAGTACTTC.

This sequence joins TRBV20-1 and TRBJ2-2, with TRBD2 identical over 10 bases. Germline CDR1 DFQATT, CDR2 SNEGSKA (reference sequence). V shed 2 bases and J 3 bases; nucleotides not matched to a gene: 0. This CDR3 is built from 14 residues. CDR3 sequence: CSARLAGDTGELFF. The CDR3 DNA reads as TGCAGTGCTAGACTAGCGGGAGACACCGGGGAGCTGTTTTTT.

This clonotype was picked up a small number of times. V usage is TRBV20-1 and J usage is TRBJ2-5, with 10 bases identical to TRBD2. There are 15 residues in the CDR3. CDR1 is DFQATT and CDR2 is SNEGSKA in the germline V gene (reference sequence). Unmatched junction bases numbered 5, after V lost 3 bases and J lost 1 base. CDR3 residues: CSASRLAGLQETQYF. The DNA for the CDR3 is TGCAGTGCTAGTCGACTAGCGGGCCTCCAAGAGACCCAGTACTTC.

This clonotype was found once. Being one base from a much bigger clone, this may be a read error. J is TRBJ2-5 and V is TRBV6-5, with unresolved D. V was shortened by 5 bases and J by 4 bases, with 14 bases between the two germline ends. CDR1 and CDR2 (germline): MNHEY, SVGAGI. This CDR3 contains 14 residues. The DNA of the CDR3 is TGTGCCAGCAGTGTAGACCCCGTATCAGAGACCCAGTACTTC. It specifies CASSVDPVSETQYF.

The chain recombines TRBV4-3 with TRBJ2-6; TRBD1 matches at 7 bases. Germline lookup yields CDR1 LGHNA and CDR2 YSLEER. The CDR3 loop spans 18 amino acids. The junction had 8 bases not matched to a gene; V was cut back by 3 bases and J by 0 bases. CDR3 nucleotide sequence: TGCGCCAGCAGCCACCGGGACAGTCTCAGCTCTGGGGCCAACGTCCTGACTTTC. It yields the protein CASSHRDSLSSGANVLTF.

The chain uses TRBV15 and TRBJ2-6; unclear D gene. The germline V gene encodes CDR1 LNHNV and CDR2 YYDKDF (reference sequence). V lost 7 bases, J lost 3 bases, and 10 bases lay in between. This CDR3 is built from 14 residues. The CDR3 is CATKVTGGANVLTF. The CDR3 DNA reads TGTGCCACCAAGGTTACCGGTGGGGCCAACGTCCTGACTTTC.

The V gene is TRBV9, the J gene TRBJ2-3; a possible D gene is TRBD1 (5 bases). Germline assignment: CDR1 SGDLS and CDR2 YYNGEE. The CDR3 runs 14 residues. The ends were cut back, 0 bases at V and 6 bases at J, with 11 bases in the middle. The CDR3 bases are TGTGCCAGCAGCGTAGGACAAAAGGGGGATACGCAGTATTTT. Translation: CASSVGQKGDTQYF.

In this sample, this clonotype turned up many times. Here the CDR3 reads CSVYRLAQETQYF. Here the CDR3 DNA reads TGCAGTGTTTATAGACTAGCCCAAGAGACCCAGTACTTC. The rearrangement uses TRBV20-1 and TRBJ2-5; 7 bases agree with TRBD2. Germline lookup yields CDR1 DFQATT and CDR2 SNEGSKA (reference sequence). Trimming at V came to 7 bases and at J to 1 base, leaving 6 bases not matched to a gene. CDR3 length equals 13 residues.

This clonotype was counted a few times. The chain combines TRBV7-9 with TRBJ2-4, with unresolved D. The closer fit of TRBJ2-7 to the DNA end suggests the J call may be wrong. In germline, CDR1 is SEHNR, CDR2 FQNEAQ (reference sequence). The CDR3 loop spans 13 amino acids. The CDR3 bases are TGTGCCAGCAGCCGAATACGGAATTACGAGCAGTACTTC. Translating gives CASSRIRNYEQYF.

This chain connects TRBV25-1 to TRBJ2-3; no reliable D call. The CDR3 is made up of 11 amino acids. CDR1 and CDR2 (germline): MGHDK, SYGVNS. Trimming removed 8 bases from V and 5 bases from J, with 8 bases in between. CDR3 coding DNA: TGTGCCAGCCACTCGCTAGATACGCAGTATTTT. Translating it yields CASHSLDTQYF.

There are a few counts of this clonotype. J is TRBJ2-7 and V is TRBV15, with 7 bases lining up with TRBD2. V lost 0 bases to trimming and J lost 4 bases; unmatched junction nucleotides: 3. The CDR3 sequence is 14 residues long. Germline CDR1 is LNHNV and CDR2 is YYDKDF (reference sequence). The CDR3 loop is CATSRDAGVYEQYF. The CDR3 nucleotides are TGTGCCACCAGCAGAGATGCGGGGGTTTACGAGCAGTACTTC.

The chain has TRBV25-1 and TRBJ2-1; D may be TRBD1 or TRBD2 (5 bases each). Germline values: CDR1 MGHDK, CDR2 SYGVNS. This CDR3 is built from 15 residues. Trimming stripped 1 base from V and 1 base from J, with 8 bases between. The CDR3 is CASSEWDQSYNEQFF. CDR3 nucleotides: TGTGCCAGCAGTGAATGGGACCAGTCCTACAATGAGCAGTTCTTC.

The chain has TRBV16 and TRBJ1-5; the D is unclear. The CDR3 is made up of 13 amino acids. Germline V lookup: CDR1 KGHSY, CDR2 FQNENV. Trimming took off 7 bases at V and 0 bases at J, with 7 bases between the two ends. The CDR3 region is CASTQISNQPQHF. The CDR3 DNA reads as TGTGCCAGCACCCAGATTAGCAATCAGCCCCAGCATTTT.